The 17 T cell receptor beta chains below all came from one sample that was sequenced in a study of glioma-infiltrating T cells after dendritic cell vaccination. Here immunoSEQ multiplex PCR was the method, and the copy in TCRdb shows in-frame clones only, minus some. This table holds tens of thousands of clones, over 65% found once. Time point noted: after dendritic cell vaccination, including at tumor progression/relapse. The material was blood, obtained after dendritic cell vaccination. These receptors came from a human donor with glioblastoma.

This clone appeared once. The chain employs TRBV2 and TRBJ2-7; maybe TRBD2 (6 bases). Germline CDR1 and CDR2: SNHLY and FYNNEI. V lost 6 bases and J lost 4, with 10 bases in between. The CDR3 is made up of 12 amino acids. CDR3 sequence reads: CASSGDFYEQYF. The CDR3 coding sequence is TGTGCCAGCAGCGGGGACTTTTACGAGCAGTACTTC.

V usage is TRBV7-2 and J usage is TRBJ2-1, with 8 bases fitting TRBD2. Germline V CDR1 and CDR2: SGHTA, FQGNSA. The CDR3 totals 17 residues. J lost 7 bases, V lost 7 bases, and 18 bases had no gene match. The CDR3 DNA is TGTGCCAGCACCAGCGCGGGGGGACTAGTTTTAAGTAATGAGCAGTTCTTC. Its protein product is CASTSAGGLVLSNEQFF.

The CDR3 reads CASSQDVREGETQYF. The CDR3 DNA sequence: TGCGCCAGCAGCCAAGACGTCAGGGAAGGGGAGACCCAGTACTTC. This chain links TRBV4-1 with TRBJ2-5; TRBD1 is a possible D gene (5 bases). This CDR3 is 15 amino acids long. V was pared by 0 bases and J by 5 bases, with 13 bases between. Germline V gene data show CDR1 as MGHRA and CDR2 as YSYEKL.

The gene calls are TRBV11-2 and TRBJ2-7; TRBD2 matches at 9 bases. The CDR3 totals 18 residues. CDR1 is SGHAT and CDR2 is FQNNGV in the germline V gene. The V gene end was trimmed by 4 bases and the J gene end by 2 bases; junction bases not matched to a gene: 15. This CDR3 is CASSSQPSIAGETYEQYF. The CDR3 DNA is TGTGCCAGCAGCTCCCAGCCCTCAATAGCGGGGGAGACCTACGAGCAGTACTTC.

V is TRBV5-1 and J is TRBJ2-2; unclear D gene. The CDR3 has 13 residues. V dropped 0 bases and J dropped 4 bases, with 4 bases sitting between them. Germline CDR1 SGHRS, CDR2 YFSETQ. As DNA, the CDR3 is TGCGCCAGCAGCTTGGCGGTCACCGGGGAGCTGTTTTTT. As protein: CASSLAVTGELFF.

The count of this clone is one. The chain employs TRBV5-1 and TRBJ2-7, with a possible D match to TRBD2 (5 bases). Between the trimmed V and J ends, which lost 5 bases and 0 bases, there was a span of 18 bases. The germline V gene has CDR1 SGHRS and CDR2 YFSETQ. There are 16 residues in the CDR3. In nucleotides, the CDR3 is TGCGCCAGCAGTGAGGGTCCCGCAGCACACTCCTACGAGCAGTACTTC. The encoded protein is CASSEGPAAHSYEQYF.

This rearrangement joins TRBV7-9 to TRBJ1-6; D is uncertain. Germline CDR1 SEHNR, CDR2 FQNEAQ (reference sequence). The V end was cut by 1 base, the J end by 7 bases, with 11 bases between. This CDR3 contains 15 residues. CDR3 protein: CASSLEGGRNSPLHF. The CDR3 DNA is TGTGCCAGCAGCTTAGAGGGAGGGAGGAATTCACCCCTCCACTTT.

The V gene is TRBV5-1, the J gene TRBJ2-7; maybe TRBD2 (6 bases). Trimming left V 2 bases short and J 2 bases short, with 8 bases between. Germline values: CDR1 SGHRS, CDR2 YFSETQ. The CDR3 extends over 13 amino acids. CDR3 DNA sequence: TGCGCCAGCAGCTTCGGCGGGGCCTACGAGCAGTACTTC. It encodes CASSFGGAYEQYF.

The chain employs TRBV4-3 and TRBJ2-2, with 8 bases fitting TRBD1. Looked up from germline, CDR1 is LGHNA and CDR2 is YSLEER. The trim removed 0 bases at V and 0 bases at J, leaving 3 bases unmatched. The CDR3 has 17 amino acids. DNA for the CDR3: TGCGCCAGCAGCCAAGAACCACAGGGGGCGAACACCGGGGAGCTGTTTTTT. Translating gives CASSQEPQGANTGELFF.

V is TRBV10-3 and J is TRBJ1-2; 8 nucleotides line up with TRBD1. Germline loops: CDR1 ENHRY, CDR2 SYGVKD. The ends lost 10 bases at V and 4 bases at J; junction bases unmatched: 2. The CDR3 is made up of 11 amino acids. CDR3 nucleotides: TGTGCCACGACAGGGGCCTATGGCTACACCTTC. This gives the protein CATTGAYGYTF.

The V and J genes are TRBV5-1 and TRBJ1-6; D ambiguous. The germline gives CDR1 SGHRS, CDR2 YFSETQ. There are 16 residues in the CDR3. The V gene lost 0 bases and the J gene lost 3 bases, with 10 bases spanning the gap. The CDR3 is CASSLEAGSYNSPLHF. The CDR3 region has the DNA TGCGCCAGCAGCTTGGAGGCGGGAAGCTATAATTCACCCCTCCACTTT.

J is TRBJ2-1 and V is TRBV7-3; D is ambiguous. V was trimmed by 5 bases and J by 5 bases, leaving 10 bases between them. The germline CDR1 and CDR2 sequences are SGHTA and FQGTGA. There are 13 residues in the CDR3. The CDR3 sequence: CASSPQINNEQFF. CDR3 DNA sequence: TGTGCCAGCAGCCCTCAGATTAACAATGAGCAGTTCTTC.

The V gene is TRBV9, the J gene TRBJ2-7; TRBD2 matches at 8 bases. Germline CDR1 and CDR2: SGDLS and YYNGEE. This CDR3 is built from 14 residues. V shed 4 bases, J shed 6 bases, and the junction held 9 bases outside the gene matches. The CDR3 loop reads CASSRDSGASEQYF. CDR3 DNA: TGTGCCAGCAGCCGGGATAGCGGGGCTAGCGAGCAGTACTTC.

CDR3 loop: CASSVVPGGPETQYF. The CDR3, as DNA: TGTGCCAGCAGCGTAGTCCCGGGGGGCCCAGAGACCCAGTACTTC. This chain links TRBV9 with TRBJ2-5; D may be TRBD2 (7 bases). Germline CDR1 and CDR2: SGDLS and YYNGEE. CDR3 length equals 15 residues. Deletions cut 0 bases from V and 4 bases from J, with 13 bases between.

This clone was observed a single time. The J gene is TRBJ2-2, the V gene TRBV6-1; D may be TRBD1 (5 bases). From germline, CDR1 is MNHNS and CDR2 SASEGT. CDR3 length equals 14 residues. The germline V and J ends were trimmed by 6 bases and 7 bases, with 15 bases remaining between them. The CDR3 DNA follows: TGTGCCAGCAGCCTCAGGGTTGGCGGCGGGGAGCTGTTTTTT. The encoded protein is CASSLRVGGGELFF.

The J gene is TRBJ2-5, the V gene TRBV6-5, with D perhaps matching TRBD1 (6 bases). V dropped 2 bases and J dropped 1 base, with 8 bases sitting between them. Germline V gene lookup returns CDR1 MNHEY and CDR2 SVGAGI. The CDR3 consists of 14 residues. The CDR3 here is CASSYQDSQETQYF. CDR3 nucleotide sequence: TGTGCCAGCAGTTACCAGGACAGCCAAGAGACCCAGTACTTC.

The J gene is TRBJ2-7, the V gene TRBV7-2; a possible D gene is TRBD2 (6 bases). Germline loops: CDR1 SGHTA, CDR2 FQGNSA. The CDR3 is 15 residues long. Trimming pared 2 bases from V and 6 bases from J, leaving 17 bases between. Written as DNA, the CDR3 is TGTGCCAGCAGCTTAAGGGCAGGGACTTTTGTCGAGCAGTACTTC. As protein: CASSLRAGTFVEQYF.